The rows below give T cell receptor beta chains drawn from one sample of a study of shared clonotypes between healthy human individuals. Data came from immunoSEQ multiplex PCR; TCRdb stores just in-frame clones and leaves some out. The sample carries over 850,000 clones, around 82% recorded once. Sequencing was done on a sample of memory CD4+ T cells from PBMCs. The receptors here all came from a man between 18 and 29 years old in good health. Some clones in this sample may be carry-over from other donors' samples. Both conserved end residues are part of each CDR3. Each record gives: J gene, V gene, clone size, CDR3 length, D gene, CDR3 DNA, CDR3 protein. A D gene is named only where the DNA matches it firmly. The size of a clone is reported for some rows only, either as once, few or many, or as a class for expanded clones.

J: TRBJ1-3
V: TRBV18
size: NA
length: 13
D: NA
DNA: TGTGCCAGCTCACCCGGCTCTGGAAACACCATATATTTT
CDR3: CASSPGSGNTIYF

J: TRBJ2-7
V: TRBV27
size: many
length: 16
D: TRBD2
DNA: TGTGCCAGCAGTCTAGACCCTAGCGGGAGCATCTACGAGCAGTACTTC
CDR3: CASSLDPSGSIYEQYF

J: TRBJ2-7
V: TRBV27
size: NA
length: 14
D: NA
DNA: TGTGCCAGCAGTCTTCTGGGTCAGGGCTCCGAGCAGTACTTC
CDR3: CASSLLGQGSEQYF

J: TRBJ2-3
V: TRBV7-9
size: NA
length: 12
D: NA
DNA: TGTGCCAGCAGCTCATTTACAGATACGCAGTATTTT
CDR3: CASSSFTDTQYF

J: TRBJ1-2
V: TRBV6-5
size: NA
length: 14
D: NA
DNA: TGTGCCAGCAGTTACTCGGCAGGTCGGAGTGGCTACACCTTC
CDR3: CASSYSAGRSGYTF

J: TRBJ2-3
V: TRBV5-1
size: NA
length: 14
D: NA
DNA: TGCGCCAGCAGCTTGGCCGGGACAACAGATACGCAGTATTTT
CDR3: CASSLAGTTDTQYF

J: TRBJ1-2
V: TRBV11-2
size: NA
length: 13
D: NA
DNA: TGTGCCAGCAGCTTAGGCGGGGCCTATGGCTACACCTTC
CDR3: CASSLGGAYGYTF

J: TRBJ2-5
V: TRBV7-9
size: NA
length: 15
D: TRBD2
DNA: TGTGCCAGCAGCTCCCCGGGACTAGCGGGAACCCCCCAGTACTTC
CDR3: CASSSPGLAGTPQYF

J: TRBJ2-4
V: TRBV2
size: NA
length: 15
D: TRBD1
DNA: TGTGCCACCCGACAGGGAGAAATAGCCAAAAACATTCAGTACTTC
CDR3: CATRQGEIAKNIQYF

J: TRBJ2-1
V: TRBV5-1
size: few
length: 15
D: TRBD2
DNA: TGCGCCAGCACGCTAGCGGGAGGAGCCACTAATGAGCAGTTCTTC
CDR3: CASTLAGGATNEQFF

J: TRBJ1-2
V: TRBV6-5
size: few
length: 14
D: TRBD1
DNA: TGTGCCAGCAGTTTAGACGGACAGGGGAACGGCTACACCTTC
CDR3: CASSLDGQGNGYTF

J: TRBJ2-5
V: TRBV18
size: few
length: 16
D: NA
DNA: TGTGCCAGCTCACCCCCGGCAGGGGCCTTCCAGGAGACCCAGTACTTC
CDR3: CASSPPAGAFQETQYF

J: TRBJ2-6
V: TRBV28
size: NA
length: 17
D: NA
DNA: TGTGCCAGCACTCCGCGAAGGGGCGTCAGCGGGGCCAACGTCCTGACTTTC
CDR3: CASTPRRGVSGANVLTF

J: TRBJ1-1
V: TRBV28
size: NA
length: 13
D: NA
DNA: TGTGCCAGCAGTAGCCGGCCGCCCGGAGGAGCTTTCTTT
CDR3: CASSSRPPGGAFF

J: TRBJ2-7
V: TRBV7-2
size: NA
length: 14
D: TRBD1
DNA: TGTGCCAGCAGCAAAAAGACAGGGCCCTACGAGCAGTACTTC
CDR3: CASSKKTGPYEQYF

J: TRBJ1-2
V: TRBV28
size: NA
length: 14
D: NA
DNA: TGTGCCAGCAGGAGGCCCTCGTTCAACTATGGCTACACCTTC
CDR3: CASRRPSFNYGYTF

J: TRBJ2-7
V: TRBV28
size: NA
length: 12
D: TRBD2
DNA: TGTGCCGCGGGGGGGGTACCCTACGAGCAGTACTTC
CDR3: CAAGGVPYEQYF

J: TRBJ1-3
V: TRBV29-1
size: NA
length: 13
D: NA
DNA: TGCAGCGCCACCCGAAGTACTGGAAACACCATATATTTT
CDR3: CSATRSTGNTIYF

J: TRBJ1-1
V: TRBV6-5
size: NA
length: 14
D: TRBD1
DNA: TGTGCCAGCACTATACAGGGGGACGAAGCTGAAGCTTTCTTT
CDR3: CASTIQGDEAEAFF

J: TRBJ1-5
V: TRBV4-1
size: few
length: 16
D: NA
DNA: TGCGCCAGCAGCCAAGAAGGAGGTTATAGCAATCAGCCCCAGCATTTT
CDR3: CASSQEGGYSNQPQHF

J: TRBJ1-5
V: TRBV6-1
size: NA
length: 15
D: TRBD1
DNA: TGTGCCAGCAGTGAAGGGGACAGGGGCGAACAGCCCCAGCATTTT
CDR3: CASSEGDRGEQPQHF

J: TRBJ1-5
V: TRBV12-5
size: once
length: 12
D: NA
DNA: TGTGCTCAGTGGGACACCTATCAGCCCCAGCATTTT
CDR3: CAQWDTYQPQHF

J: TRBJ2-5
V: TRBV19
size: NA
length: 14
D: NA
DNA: TGTGCCAGTAGTGCCACAGTGATGGGTAAGACCCAGTACTTC
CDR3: CASSATVMGKTQYF

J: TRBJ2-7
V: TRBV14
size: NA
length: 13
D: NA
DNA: TGTGCCAGCAGCCCGACAACAACCTACGAGCAGTACTTC
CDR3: CASSPTTTYEQYF

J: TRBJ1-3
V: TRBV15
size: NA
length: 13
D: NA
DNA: TGTGCCACCAGCAGAAAAGGGTTGGCCACCATATATTTT
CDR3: CATSRKGLATIYF

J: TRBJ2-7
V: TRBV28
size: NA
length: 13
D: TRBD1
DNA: TGTGCCAGCAGCCCTAGCCCCGGGACAGGGCGGTACTTC
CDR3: CASSPSPGTGRYF

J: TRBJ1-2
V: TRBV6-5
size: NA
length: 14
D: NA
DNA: TGTGCCAGCAGTTACTCCGGGAGCGGCTATGGCTACACCTTC
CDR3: CASSYSGSGYGYTF

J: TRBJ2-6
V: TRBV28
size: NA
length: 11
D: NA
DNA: TGTGCCAGCAGTTCCAACAACGTCCTGACTTTC
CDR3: CASSSNNVLTF

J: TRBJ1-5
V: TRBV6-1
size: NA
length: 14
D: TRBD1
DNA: TGTGCCAGCATCAGGGACAGGGTTGGGCAGCCCCAGCATTTT
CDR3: CASIRDRVGQPQHF

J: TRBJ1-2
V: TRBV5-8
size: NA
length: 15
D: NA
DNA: TGTGCCAGCAGCTCGAGGGACGGGGGGAACTATGGCTACACCTTC
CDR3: CASSSRDGGNYGYTF

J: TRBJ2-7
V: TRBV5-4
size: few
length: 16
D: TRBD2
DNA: TGTGCCAGCAGCTTGGGTGTGACTAGCGGTCCCCACGAGCAGTACTTC
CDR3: CASSLGVTSGPHEQYF

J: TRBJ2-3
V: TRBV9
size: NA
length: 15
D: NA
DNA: TGTGCCAGCAGCGTAGGGACGGGACGCACAGATACGCAGTATTTT
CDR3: CASSVGTGRTDTQYF

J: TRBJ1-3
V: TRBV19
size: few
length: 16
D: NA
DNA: TGTGCCACCAACCCGACCACAGGGCGATATGGAAACACCATATATTTT
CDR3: CATNPTTGRYGNTIYF

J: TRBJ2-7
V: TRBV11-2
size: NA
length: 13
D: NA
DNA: TGTGCCAGCAGCGTGACAGGTATCGGCGAGCAGTACTTC
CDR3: CASSVTGIGEQYF

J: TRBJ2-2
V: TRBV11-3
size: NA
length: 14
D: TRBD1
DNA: TGTGCCAGCAGCCGGGACAGAGGAGGCGGGGAGCTGTTTTTT
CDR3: CASSRDRGGGELFF

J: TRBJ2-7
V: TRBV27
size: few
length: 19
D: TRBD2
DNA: TGTGCCAGCAGTATAAAGGGTCCTAGCGGGAGCACCTTGGTCTACGAGCAGTACTTC
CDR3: CASSIKGPSGSTLVYEQYF

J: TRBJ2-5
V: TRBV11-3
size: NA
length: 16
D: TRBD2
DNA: TGTGCCAGCAGCTTAGGGACTAGCGAAGGCCAAGAGACCCAGTACTTC
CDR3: CASSLGTSEGQETQYF

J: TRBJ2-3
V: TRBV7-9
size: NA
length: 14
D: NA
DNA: TGTGCCAGCAGTCACGACTTGAGGGCAGATACGCAGTATTTT
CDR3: CASSHDLRADTQYF

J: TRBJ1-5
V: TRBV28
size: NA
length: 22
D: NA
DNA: TGTGCCAGCAGTACTTTAGCAAATGACAAGGGGCGTAACTGGTTTAGCAATCAGCCCCAGCATTTT
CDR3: CASSTLANDKGRNWFSNQPQHF

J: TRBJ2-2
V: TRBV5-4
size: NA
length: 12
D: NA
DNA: TGTGCCAGCAGCGTCCAGACCGGGGAGCTGTTTTTT
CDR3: CASSVQTGELFF

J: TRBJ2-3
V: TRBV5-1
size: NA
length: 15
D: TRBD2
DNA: TGCGCCAGCAGCTCCGCTAGCGGGAGGAGGGATACGCAGTATTTT
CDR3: CASSSASGRRDTQYF